These 9 T cell receptor beta chains came from one sample sequenced in a study of blood T cell repertoires in COVID-19. Sequencing was performed with immunoSEQ multiplex PCR; in TCRdb, only in-frame clones are kept and a portion is missing. This table has about 30,000 clones, 85% appearing once. Sequenced sample: peripheral blood. The receptors originated from an elderly man with active COVID-19.

The rearrangement uses TRBV7-8 and TRBJ2-3, with TRBD2 matching 15 bases. The J segment lost 8 bases and the V segment lost 5 bases, leaving 8 bases of the junction unmatched. Germline-derived CDR1 and CDR2 are SGHVS and FQNEAQ. The CDR3 has 16 residues. The CDR3 protein is CASSPWTSGGEGTQYF. In nucleotides, the CDR3 is TGTGCCAGCAGCCCCTGGACTAGCGGGGGGGAAGGTACGCAGTATTTT.

The chain employs TRBV10-3 and TRBJ2-7; 14 positions agree with TRBD2. J gave up 3 bases and V 3 bases, and 4 bases lay outside the gene matches. The CDR3 runs to 16 residues. Germline CDR1 ENHRY, CDR2 SYGVKD. The CDR3 is CAISEPGLAGGYEQYF. The DNA for the CDR3 is TGTGCCATCAGTGAACCTGGACTAGCGGGGGGCTACGAGCAGTACTTC.

The chain carries TRBV6-4 and TRBJ2-3, with 9 bases matching TRBD1. The germline CDR1 and CDR2 sequences are MRHNA and SNTAGT. V gave up 5 bases and J gave up 4 bases; unmatched junction bases: 4. The CDR3 runs 14 residues. CDR3 sequence reads: CASSPTGGADTQYF. For the CDR3, the DNA is TGTGCCAGCAGTCCGACAGGGGGGGCAGATACGCAGTATTTT.

CDR3 DNA: TGTGCCAGCAGCTTAAATGTAGCCTCTAGCACAGATACGCAGTATTTT. Translating it yields CASSLNVASSTDTQYF. This chain connects TRBV5-4 to TRBJ2-3, with D unclear. CDR1 and CDR2 (germline): SGHNT, YYREEE (reference sequence). Deletions cut 2 bases from V and 0 bases from J, with 13 bases between. CDR3 length: 16 residues.

The chain uses TRBV7-8 and TRBJ2-3, with 11 bases identical to TRBD2. Per germline, CDR1 SGHVS and CDR2 FQNEAQ. V shed 4 bases and J 4 bases; nucleotides not matched to a gene: 7. The CDR3 consists of 16 residues. The DNA for the CDR3 is TGTGCCAGCAGCTCCTTAGCGGGGGGGCAGTCAGATACGCAGTATTTT. Its protein is CASSSLAGGQSDTQYF.

This clone was seen just once. The chain has TRBV9 and TRBJ2-3, with 12 positions matching TRBD2. The CDR3 runs 19 residues. V gave up 0 bases and J gave up 1 base; unmatched junction bases: 9. Germline assignment: CDR1 SGDLS and CDR2 YYNGEE. The CDR3 region is CASSVALLAGGPGTDTQYF. CDR3 sequence (DNA): TGTGCCAGCAGCGTAGCTTTACTAGCGGGGGGTCCGGGCACAGATACGCAGTATTTT. Drawing the rest from reference TRBV9 and TRBJ2-3, the complete variable domain is DSGVTQTPKHLITATGQRVTLRCSPRSGDLSVYWYQQSLDQGLQFLIQYYNGEERAKGNILERFSAQQFPDLHSELNLSSLELGDSALYFCASSVALLAGGPGTDTQYFGPGTRLTVL.

The rearrangement uses TRBV3-1 (or the pseudogene TRBV3-2) and TRBJ1-2, with 10 bases matching TRBD1. This CDR3 contains 16 residues. With V trimmed by 1 base and J by 3 bases, 5 bases remained unmatched. CDR1 is LGHDT, CDR2 YNNKEL, per germline (reference sequence). The DNA of the CDR3 is TGTGCCAGCAGCCAAGCCTGGGGACAGGGGCACTATGGCTACACCTTC. Amino acid sequence: CASSQAWGQGHYGYTF.

A note on this clone: In the same sample, other DNA sequences code for this CDR3. This chain uses TRBV29-1 with TRBJ2-2, with 8 positions matching TRBD1. The CDR3 spans 15 residues. CDR1 and CDR2 (germline): SQVTM, ANQGSEA. V was pared by 6 bases and J by 1 base, with 7 bases of the junction left unmatched. CDR3 sequence: CSVRTGTGNTGELFF. CDR3 DNA: TGCAGCGTCAGGACCGGGACAGGGAACACCGGGGAGCTGTTTTTT.

The chain joins TRBV6-5 to TRBJ2-7; 7 bases fit TRBD1. V was pared by 4 bases and J by 7 bases, with 7 bases of the junction left unmatched. This CDR3 is built from 13 residues. Germline values: CDR1 MNHEY, CDR2 SVGAGI. In DNA, the CDR3 is TGTGCCAGCAGTTCGACAGGGTCGGGGGAGCAGTACTTC. It codes for CASSSTGSGEQYF.